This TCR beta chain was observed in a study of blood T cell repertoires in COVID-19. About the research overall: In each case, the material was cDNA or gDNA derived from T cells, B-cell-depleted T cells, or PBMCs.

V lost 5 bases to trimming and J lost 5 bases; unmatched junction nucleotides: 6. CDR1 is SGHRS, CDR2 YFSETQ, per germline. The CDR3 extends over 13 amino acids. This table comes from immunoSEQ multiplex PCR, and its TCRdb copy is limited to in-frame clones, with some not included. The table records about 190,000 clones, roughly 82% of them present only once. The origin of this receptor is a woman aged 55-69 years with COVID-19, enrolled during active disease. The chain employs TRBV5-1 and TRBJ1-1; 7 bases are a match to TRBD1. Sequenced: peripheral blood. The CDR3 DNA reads TGCGCCAGCAGAACAGGGGTAGGGACTGAAGCTTTCTTT. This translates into CASRTGVGTEAFF.